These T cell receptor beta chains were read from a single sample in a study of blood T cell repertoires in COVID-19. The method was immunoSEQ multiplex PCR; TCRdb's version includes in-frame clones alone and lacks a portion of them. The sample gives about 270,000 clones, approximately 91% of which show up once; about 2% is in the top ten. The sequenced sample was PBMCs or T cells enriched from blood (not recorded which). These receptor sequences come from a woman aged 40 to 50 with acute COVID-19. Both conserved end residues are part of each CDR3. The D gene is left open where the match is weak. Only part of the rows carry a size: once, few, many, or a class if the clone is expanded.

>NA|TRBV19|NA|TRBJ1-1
CASTRRDTNTEAFF
TGTGCCAGTACCAGACGGGACACCAACACTGAAGCTTTCTTT
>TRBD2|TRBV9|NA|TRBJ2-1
CASSAGLVNEQFF
TGTGCCAGCAGCGCCGGACTAGTCAATGAGCAGTTCTTC
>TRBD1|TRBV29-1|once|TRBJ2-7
CSAGTGTYEQYF
TGCAGCGCCGGGACAGGGACCTACGAGCAGTACTTC
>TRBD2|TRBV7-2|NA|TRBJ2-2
CASSLGSGRGTGELFF
TGTGCCAGCAGCCTAGGTAGCGGGAGAGGAACCGGGGAGCTGTTTTTT
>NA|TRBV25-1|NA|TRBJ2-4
CASSEWDGRAKNIQYF
TGTGCCAGCAGTGAATGGGACGGGAGAGCCAAAAACATTCAGTACTTC
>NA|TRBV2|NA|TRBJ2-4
CASTAGVAKNIQYF
TGTGCCAGCACGGCCGGGGTAGCCAAAAACATTCAGTACTTC
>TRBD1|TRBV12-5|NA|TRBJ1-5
CASGPGQGSQPQHF
TGTGCTAGTGGTCCGGGACAGGGGAGTCAGCCCCAGCATTTT
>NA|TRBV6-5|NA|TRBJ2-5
CASSYGRGVETQYF
TGTGCCAGCAGTTACGGCAGGGGGGTGGAGACCCAGTACTTC
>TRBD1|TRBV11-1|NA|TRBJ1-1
CASSPAVTGFAPEAFF
TGTGCCAGCAGCCCGGCCGTGACAGGGTTTGCCCCTGAAGCTTTCTTT
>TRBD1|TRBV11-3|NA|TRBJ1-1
CASSLGDRGQSNTEAFF
TGTGCCAGCAGCTTAGGGGACAGGGGTCAATCGAACACTGAAGCTTTCTTT
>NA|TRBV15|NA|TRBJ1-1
CATSRDRGGPEAFF
TGTGCCACCAGCAGAGATCGGGGAGGTCCTGAAGCTTTCTTT
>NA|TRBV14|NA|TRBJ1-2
CASSHTVGYGYTF
TGTGCCAGCAGCCACACAGTGGGCTATGGCTACACCTTC
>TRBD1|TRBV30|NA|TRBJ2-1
CAWSLQGNEQFF
TGTGCCTGGAGTCTACAGGGGAATGAGCAGTTCTTC
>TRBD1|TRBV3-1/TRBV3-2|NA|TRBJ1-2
CASSRLGGRGLQGYTF
TGTGCCAGCAGCCGACTAGGGGGCAGGGGGCTTCAAGGCTACACCTTC
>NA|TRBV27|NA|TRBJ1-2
CASSPRLNYGYTF
TGTGCCAGCAGTCCAAGACTAAACTATGGCTACACCTTC
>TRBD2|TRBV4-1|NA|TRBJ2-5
CASSQDGGEEETQYF
TGCGCCAGCAGCCAAGATGGGGGGGAGGAGGAGACCCAGTACTTC
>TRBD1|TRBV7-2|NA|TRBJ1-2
CASSFRGRDGYTF
TGTGCCAGCAGCTTTAGGGGGCGCGATGGCTACACCTTC
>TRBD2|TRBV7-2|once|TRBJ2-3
CASSLDRGGATQYF
TGTGCCAGCAGCTTAGATCGGGGAGGGGCTACGCAGTATTTT
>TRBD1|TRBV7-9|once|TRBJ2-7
CASSFRDSFYEQYF
TGTGCCAGCAGCTTCCGGGACAGCTTCTACGAGCAGTACTTC
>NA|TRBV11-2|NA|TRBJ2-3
CASSLTPFIGAGRTQYF
TGTGCCAGCAGCTTAACCCCCTTTATCGGGGCAGGGAGGACGCAGTATTTT
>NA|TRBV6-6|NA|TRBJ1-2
CASSYSESTDGYTF
TGTGCCAGCAGTTACTCTGAATCCACGGATGGCTACACCTTC
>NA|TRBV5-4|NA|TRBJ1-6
CASSLSGTYNSPLHF
TGTGCCAGCAGCTTGTCGGGGACCTATAATTCACCCCTCCACTTT
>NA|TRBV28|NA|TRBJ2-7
CASSSGYLYEQYF
TGTGCCAGCAGTAGCGGTTACCTCTACGAGCAGTACTTC
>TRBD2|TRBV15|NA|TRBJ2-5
CATSRLLAGQETQYF
TGTGCCACCAGCAGATTACTAGCGGGCCAAGAGACCCAGTACTTC
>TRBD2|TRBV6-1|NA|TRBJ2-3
CASSGSGRLSTDTQYF
TGTGCCAGCAGTGGTAGCGGGAGGCTTAGCACAGATACGCAGTATTTT
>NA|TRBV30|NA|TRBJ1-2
CAWKSSVRTNYGYTF
TGTGCCTGGAAAAGTTCGGTCCGAACTAACTATGGCTACACCTTC
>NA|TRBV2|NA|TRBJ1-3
CASREGSSGNTIYF
TGTGCCAGCAGGGAAGGCAGCTCTGGAAACACCATATATTTT
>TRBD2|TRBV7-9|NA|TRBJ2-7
CASSSTGTSGPSPYEQYF
TGTGCCAGCAGCTCGACCGGGACTAGCGGACCAAGCCCCTACGAGCAGTACTTC
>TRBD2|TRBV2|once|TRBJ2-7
CASSVAGGSYEQYF
TGTGCCAGCAGTGTGGCGGGAGGCTCCTACGAGCAGTACTTC
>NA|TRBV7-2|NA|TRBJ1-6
CASSLGSRGGNSPLHF
TGTGCCAGCAGCTTAGGGTCTAGGGGTGGTAATTCACCCCTCCACTTT
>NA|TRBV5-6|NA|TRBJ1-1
CASSLVGEGSTEAFF
TGTGCCAGCAGCTTGGTGGGGGAGGGAAGCACTGAAGCTTTCTTT
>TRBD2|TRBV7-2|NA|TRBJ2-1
CASSLGLAGEQFF
TGTGCCAGCAGCTTAGGATTAGCGGGAGAGCAGTTCTTC
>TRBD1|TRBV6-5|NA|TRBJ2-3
CASRLLGTGEDTQYF
TGTGCCAGCAGGCTCCTCGGGACAGGGGAAGATACGCAGTATTTT
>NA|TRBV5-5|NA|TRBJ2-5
CASSLAQGREETQYF
TGTGCCAGCAGCTTGGCCCAGGGGAGGGAAGAGACCCAGTACTTC
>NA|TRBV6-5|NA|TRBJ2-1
CASKGVNEQFF
TGTGCCAGCAAGGGGGTCAATGAGCAGTTCTTC
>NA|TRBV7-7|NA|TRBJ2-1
CASSLGKSSYNEQFF
TGTGCCAGCAGTCTAGGCAAGAGCTCCTACAATGAGCAGTTCTTC
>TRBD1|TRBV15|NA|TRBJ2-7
CATSRGPGQGQDEQYF
TGTGCCACCAGCAGAGGGCCGGGACAGGGCCAGGACGAGCAGTACTTC
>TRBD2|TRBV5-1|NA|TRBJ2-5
CASSFAVAGGPGQETQYF
TGCGCCAGCAGCTTTGCAGTAGCGGGGGGGCCGGGGCAAGAGACCCAGTACTTC
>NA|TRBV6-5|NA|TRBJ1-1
CASSPTEVHTEAFF
TGTGCCAGCAGCCCGACAGAAGTTCACACTGAAGCTTTCTTT
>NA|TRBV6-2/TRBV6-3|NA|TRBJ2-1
CASSYPRGVGKQFF
TGTGCCAGCAGTTACCCCCGGGGAGTGGGGAAGCAGTTCTTC
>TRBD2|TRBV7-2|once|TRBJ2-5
CASSLRSSGAWETQYF
TGTGCCAGCAGCTTACGGTCCAGCGGGGCCTGGGAGACCCAGTACTTC
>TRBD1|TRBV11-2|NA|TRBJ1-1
CASSPNAGTVNTEAFF
TGTGCCAGCAGCCCGAACGCCGGGACAGTAAACACTGAAGCTTTCTTT
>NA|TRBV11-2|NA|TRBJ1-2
CASSSLDRLYTF
TGTGCCAGCAGCTCCCTGGACAGACTCTACACCTTC
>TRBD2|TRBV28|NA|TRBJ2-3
CASTVAGGLNTDTQYF
TGTGCCAGCACGGTAGCGGGGGGGCTGAACACAGATACGCAGTATTTT
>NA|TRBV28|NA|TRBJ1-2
CASRSDRRYGYTF
TGTGCCAGCAGGTCCGACAGGAGATATGGCTACACCTTC
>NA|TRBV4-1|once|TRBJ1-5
CASSPYIEDQPQHF
TGCGCCAGCAGCCCATACATTGAAGATCAGCCCCAGCATTTT
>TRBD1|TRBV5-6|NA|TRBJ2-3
CASSFRQGFPDTQYF
TGTGCCAGCAGCTTCCGACAGGGGTTCCCAGATACGCAGTATTTT
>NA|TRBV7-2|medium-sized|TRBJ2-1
CASSLVPRSGNEQFF
TGTGCCAGCAGCTTAGTTCCTAGGTCGGGCAATGAGCAGTTCTTC
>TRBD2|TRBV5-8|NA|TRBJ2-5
CASRPGTSGRTETQYF
TGTGCCAGCAGGCCCGGGACTAGCGGGAGGACAGAGACCCAGTACTTC
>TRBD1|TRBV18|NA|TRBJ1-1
CASSSGTARDTEAFF
TGTGCCAGCTCATCGGGGACAGCCAGGGACACTGAAGCTTTCTTT
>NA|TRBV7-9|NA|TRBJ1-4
CASSLAALGAYNEKLFF
TGTGCCAGCAGCTTAGCTGCTCTGGGCGCCTATAATGAAAAACTGTTTTTT